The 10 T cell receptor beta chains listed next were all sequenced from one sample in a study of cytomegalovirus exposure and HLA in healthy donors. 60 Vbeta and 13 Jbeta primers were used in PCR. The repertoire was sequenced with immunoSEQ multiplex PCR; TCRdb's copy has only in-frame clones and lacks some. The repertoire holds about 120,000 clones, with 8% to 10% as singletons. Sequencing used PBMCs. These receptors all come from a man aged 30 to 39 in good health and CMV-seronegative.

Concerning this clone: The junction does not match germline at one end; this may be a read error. CDR3 sequence: CASSLGRGTDTQYF. The CDR3 nucleotides read TGTGCTAGCAGCTTAGGGCGGGGCACAGATACGCAGTATTTT. The rearrangement joins TRBV7-7 to TRBJ2-3; the D gene is possibly TRBD2 (5 bases). CDR3 length: 14 residues. Germline CDR1 is SSHAT and CDR2 is FNYEAQ (reference sequence).

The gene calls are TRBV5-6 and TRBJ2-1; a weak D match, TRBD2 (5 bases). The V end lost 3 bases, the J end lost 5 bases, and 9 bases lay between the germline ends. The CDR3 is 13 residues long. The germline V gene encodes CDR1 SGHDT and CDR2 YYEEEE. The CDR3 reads CASSYTRHNEQFF. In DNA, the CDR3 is TGTGCCAGCAGCTACACTAGACACAATGAGCAGTTCTTC.

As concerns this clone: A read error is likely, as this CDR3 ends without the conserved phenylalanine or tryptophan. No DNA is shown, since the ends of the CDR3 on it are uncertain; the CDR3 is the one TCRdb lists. CDR3 sequence: CASSATGL. V and J are TRBV9 and TRBJ1-2; the D call of TRBD1 is as the table states it, not checked on the DNA. Including both end residues, the CDR3 is 8 amino acids long. The germline gives CDR1 SGDLS, CDR2 YYNGEE.

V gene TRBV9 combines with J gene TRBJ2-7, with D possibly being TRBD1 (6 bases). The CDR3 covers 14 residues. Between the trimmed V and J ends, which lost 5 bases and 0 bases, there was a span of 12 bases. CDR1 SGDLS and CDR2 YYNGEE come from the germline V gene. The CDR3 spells CASRVRQDSYEQYF. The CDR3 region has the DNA TGTGCCAGCAGGGTTAGACAGGACTCCTACGAGCAGTACTTC.

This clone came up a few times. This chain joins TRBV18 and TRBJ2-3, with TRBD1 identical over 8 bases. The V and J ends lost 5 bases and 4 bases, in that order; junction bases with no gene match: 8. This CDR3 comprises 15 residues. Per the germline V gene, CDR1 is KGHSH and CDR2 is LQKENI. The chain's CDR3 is CASSTGQVFADTQYF. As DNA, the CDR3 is TGTGCCAGCTCAACGGGACAGGTTTTTGCAGATACGCAGTATTTT.

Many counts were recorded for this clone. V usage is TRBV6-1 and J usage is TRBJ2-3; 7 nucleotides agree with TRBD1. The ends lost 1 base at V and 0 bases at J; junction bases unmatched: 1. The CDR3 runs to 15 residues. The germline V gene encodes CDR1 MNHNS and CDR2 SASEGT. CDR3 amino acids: CASSEDRGSTDTQYF. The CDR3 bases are TGTGCCAGCAGTGAAGACAGGGGCAGCACAGATACGCAGTATTTT.

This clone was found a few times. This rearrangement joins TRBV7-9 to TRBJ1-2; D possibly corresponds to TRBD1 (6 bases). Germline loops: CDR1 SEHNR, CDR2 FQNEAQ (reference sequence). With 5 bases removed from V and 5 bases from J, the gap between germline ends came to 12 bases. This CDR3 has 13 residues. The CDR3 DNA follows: TGTGCCAGCAGCGCCGACAGGCGGTATGGCTACACCTTC. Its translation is CASSADRRYGYTF.

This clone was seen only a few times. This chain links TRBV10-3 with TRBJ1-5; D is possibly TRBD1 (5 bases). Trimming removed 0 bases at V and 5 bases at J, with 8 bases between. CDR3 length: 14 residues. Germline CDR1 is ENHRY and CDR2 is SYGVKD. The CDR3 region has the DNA TGTGCCATCAGTGAGTCGGGGGGGTATCAGCCCCAGCATTTT. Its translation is CAISESGGYQPQHF.

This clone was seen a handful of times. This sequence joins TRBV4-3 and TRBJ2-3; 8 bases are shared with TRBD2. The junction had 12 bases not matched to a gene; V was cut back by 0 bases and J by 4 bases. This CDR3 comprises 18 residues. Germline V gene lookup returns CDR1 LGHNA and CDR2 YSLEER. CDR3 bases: TGCGCCAGCAGCCAAGATTTAGGCGCGGGGGGCCCGCCAGATACGCAGTATTTT. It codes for CASSQDLGAGGPPDTQYF.

The CDR3 DNA follows: TGCGCCAGCACACTCCGACAGGGTACAGATACGCAGTATTTT. This encodes CASTLRQGTDTQYF. The rearrangement links TRBV5-1 to TRBJ2-3, with TRBD1 identical over 7 bases. This CDR3 contains 14 residues. CDR1 and CDR2 (germline): SGHRS, YFSETQ. Losses at the gene ends were 6 bases for V and 3 bases for J; bases not matched to a gene: 7.